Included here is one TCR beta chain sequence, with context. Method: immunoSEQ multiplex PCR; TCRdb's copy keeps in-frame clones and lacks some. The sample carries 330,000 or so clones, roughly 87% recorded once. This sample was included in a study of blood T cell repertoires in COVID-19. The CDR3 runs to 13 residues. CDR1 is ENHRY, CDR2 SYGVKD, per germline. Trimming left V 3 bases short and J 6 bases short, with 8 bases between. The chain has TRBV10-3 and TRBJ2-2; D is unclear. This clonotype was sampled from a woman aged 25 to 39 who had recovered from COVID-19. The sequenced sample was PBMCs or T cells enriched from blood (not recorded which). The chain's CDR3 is CAISDSLAGELFF. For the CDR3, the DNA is TGTGCCATCAGTGATAGTTTGGCCGGGGAGCTGTTTTTT.